This note documents a single TCR beta chain sequence. The antigen is undetermined. The assay looked at approximately 10^5 TCR templates in each sample. TCRdb's table, derived via immunoSEQ multiplex PCR, lists solely in-frame clones and lacks some. The sample lists about 91,000 clones, over 95% occurring once. This record comes from a study of siplizumab effects on memory and regulatory T cells. Overall study findings and caveats: Siplizumab conditions gave an average of around 70% Treg-derived mappable alloreactive CD4+ clones, versus about 26% for controls.

Donor pairs, a few in total, had unstimulated naive, memory, effector memory and TEMRA subsets sequenced. With 0 bases removed from V and 9 bases from J, the gap between germline ends came to 12 bases. Germline values: CDR1 MNHEY, CDR2 SMNVEV (reference sequence). The CDR3 covers 15 residues. The receptor was derived from a human donor in good health. The gene calls are TRBV27 and TRBJ1-6; tentatively, D is TRBD1 (6 bases). Input material: naive CD4+ T cells sorted from blood. CDR3 DNA sequence: TGTGCCAGCAGTTTATCCCCAGGGGTCGCTTCACCCCTCCACTTT. It codes for CASSLSPGVASPLHF.